One T cell receptor (beta chain) is described in this entry. The sample is drawn from a study of blood T cell repertoires in COVID-19. Study at large: Samples came from the United States, Italy and Spain, spanning acute and convalescent COVID-19.

With V trimmed by 6 bases and J by 7 bases, 11 bases remained unmatched. Germline loops: CDR1 SNHLY, CDR2 FYNNEI. The length of the CDR3 is 14 residues. Clones were sequenced by immunoSEQ multiplex PCR, and TCRdb holds only the in-frame ones, with some missing. The data contain 70,000 to 85,000 clones, around 86% of them singletons. This clonotype originated in a woman aged 55-70 years with acute or convalescent COVID-19. The chain couples TRBV2 to TRBJ1-1; 7 bases fit TRBD1. The specimen sequenced was peripheral blood. This CDR3 is CASRVDRLWDEAFF. The DNA for the CDR3 is TGTGCCAGCAGGGTGGACAGGTTGTGGGATGAAGCTTTCTTT.